The clone carrying this TCR beta chain was counted between two and nine times. Expressed TCRB transcripts were sequenced because the entire RNA isolate underwent reverse transcription. Method: immunoSEQ multiplex PCR; TCRdb's copy keeps in-frame clones and lacks some. Of around 350,000 clones listed, around 12% are singletons. This sample was taken from a study of beta chain features in type 1 diabetes. Sequencing input: naive CD4+ T cells from blood. The source is a man aged 18 to 30 in good health.

The CDR3 here is CAWSVLGRRSAKNIQYF. CDR3 DNA sequence: TGTGCCTGGAGTGTACTGGGGAGGAGATCAGCCAAAAACATTCAGTACTTC. This sequence joins TRBV30 and TRBJ2-4; D possibly corresponds to TRBD2 (6 bases). CDR1 is GTSNPN and CDR2 is SVGIG in the germline V gene (reference sequence). The CDR3 covers 17 residues. Between the trimmed V and J ends, which lost 0 bases and 0 bases, there was a span of 15 bases.